Following are 27 T cell receptor beta chains from one sample sequenced in a study of technical replicates of blood from a handful of donors. Method: immunoSEQ multiplex PCR; TCRdb's copy keeps in-frame clones and lacks some. The sample shows around 67,000 clones, roughly 95% of them seen only once. The specimen sequenced was T cells isolated from PBMCs. The receptors derive from a human donor in good health.

Comments on this clone: Different DNA sequences within this sample yield the same CDR3. This chain joins TRBV29-1 and TRBJ2-5, with D perhaps matching TRBD2 (5 bases). The CDR3 runs to 12 residues. The V end lost 2 bases, the J end lost 5 bases, and 9 bases lay between the germline ends. Germline V gives CDR1 SQVTM, CDR2 ANQGSEA. DNA of the CDR3: TGCAGCGTTGAAAGGACGGGGGAGACCCAGTACTTC. It codes for CSVERTGETQYF. Based on the CDR3 plus reference TRBV29-1 and TRBJ2-5, the full variable domain is SAVISQKPSRDICQRGTSLTIQCQVDSQVTMMFWYRQQPGQSLTLIATANQGSEATYESGFVIDKFPISRPNLTFSTLTVSNMSPEDSSIYLCSVERTGETQYFGPGTRLLVL.

The V and J genes are TRBV19 and TRBJ2-5, with TRBD1 matching 9 bases. The V segment lost 5 bases and the J segment 5 bases; nucleotides outside the gene matches: 12. The CDR3 loop spans 16 amino acids. In germline, CDR1 is LNHDA, CDR2 SQIVND (reference sequence). DNA for the CDR3: TGTGCCAGTAGTCAATCCCGTACAGGGGGCGTTGAGACCCAGTACTTC. Protein product: CASSQSRTGGVETQYF.

V is TRBV4-1 and J is TRBJ2-5, with D possibly TRBD1 on 6 matching bases. V lost 2 bases and J lost 1, with 11 bases in between. The CDR3 runs to 15 residues. From germline, CDR1 is MGHRA and CDR2 YSYEKL. CDR3 loop: CASSQLLGGQETQYF. The CDR3 nucleotides read TGCGCCAGCAGCCAACTCTTAGGGGGCCAAGAGACCCAGTACTTC.

V gene TRBV28 combines with J gene TRBJ2-3; D is possibly TRBD2 (5 bases). The CDR3 has 13 residues. V lost 3 bases, J lost 3 bases, and 7 bases lay in between. CDR1 and CDR2 from the germline V gene are MDHEN and SYDVKM. The DNA of the CDR3 is TGTGCCAGCAGTTTCAGACTAACAGATACGCAGTATTTT. It specifies CASSFRLTDTQYF.

The J gene is TRBJ1-5, the V gene TRBV30; TRBD1 aligns across 9 bases. This CDR3 contains 15 residues. Germline trimming cut 4 bases from V and 4 bases from J; bases unmatched to any gene: 8. Germline V gene sequence: CDR1 GTSNPN, CDR2 SVGIG (reference sequence). CDR3 in DNA: TGTGCCTGGACCCGAGGGACAGGGCTGAATCAGCCCCAGCATTTT. Translating gives CAWTRGTGLNQPQHF. Full variable domain (rest looked up from reference TRBV30 and TRBJ1-5): SQTIHQWPATLVQPVGSPLSLECTVEGTSNPNLYWYRQAAGRGLQLLFYSVGIGQISSEVPQNLSASRPQDRQFILSSKKLLLSDSGFYLCAWTRGTGLNQPQHFGDGTRLSIL.

The chain links TRBV5-4 to TRBJ2-7, with 10 positions matching TRBD2. CDR3 length equals 13 residues. Per the germline V gene, CDR1 is SGHNT and CDR2 is YYREEE (reference sequence). J gave up 6 bases and V 4 bases, and 4 bases lay outside the gene matches. CDR3 in DNA: TGTGCCAGCAGCCAGGGACTAGCGACCGAGCAGTACTTC. Protein product: CASSQGLATEQYF.

The J gene is TRBJ1-1, the V gene TRBV7-2; no definite D call. V lost 5 bases and J 6 bases, leaving 13 bases between the germline ends. CDR1 is SGHTA and CDR2 is FQGNSA in the germline V gene. The CDR3 totals 13 residues. As DNA, the CDR3 is TGTGCCAGCAGCGTCAGGCTAAGACCTGAAGCTTTCTTT. Its translation is CASSVRLRPEAFF.

V gene TRBV6-5 combines with J gene TRBJ2-1; 10 bases fit TRBD2. The V and J ends lost 5 bases and 6 bases, in that order; junction bases with no gene match: 7. The CDR3 is 15 residues long. CDR1 and CDR2 (germline): MNHEY, SVGAGI. This chain's CDR3 is CASSPGGLASNEQFF. The CDR3 DNA sequence: TGTGCCAGCAGTCCGGGGGGACTAGCGAGCAATGAGCAGTTCTTC.

The chain employs TRBV6-1 and TRBJ2-7, with D maybe TRBD2 (6 bases). V gave up 7 bases and J gave up 4 bases, with 20 bases separating them. The CDR3 sequence is 15 residues long. CDR1 is MNHNS and CDR2 is SASEGT in the germline V gene. CDR3: CASNPPRAGRYEQYF. CDR3 DNA: TGTGCCAGCAACCCACCTCGGGCAGGGAGGTACGAGCAGTACTTC.

This chain uses TRBV7-2 with TRBJ2-1; D possibly corresponds to TRBD2 (5 bases). Trimming removed 5 bases from V and 2 bases from J, with 7 bases in between. Per germline, CDR1 SGHTA and CDR2 FQGNSA. The CDR3 has 13 amino acids. CDR3 loop: CASSREPYNEQFF. CDR3 DNA sequence: TGTGCCAGCAGCCGGGAACCCTACAATGAGCAGTTCTTC.

The chain couples TRBV29-1 to TRBJ1-1; 7 bases fit TRBD1. CDR3 length equals 15 residues. The ends lost 2 bases at V and 0 bases at J; junction bases unmatched: 6. The germline V gene has CDR1 SQVTM and CDR2 ANQGSEA. The CDR3 bases are TGCAGCGTTGAACTACGACAGGGATTGAACACTGAAGCTTTCTTT. It codes for CSVELRQGLNTEAFF.

The rearrangement links TRBV4-1 to TRBJ2-7, with D perhaps TRBD2 (5 bases). The CDR3 loop spans 14 amino acids. Germline V gene lookup returns CDR1 MGHRA and CDR2 YSYEKL. V dropped 1 base and J dropped 3 bases, with 10 bases sitting between them. The CDR3 DNA follows: TGCGCCAGCAGCCAAGCCGGGGTCGACTACGAGCAGTACTTC. This translates into CASSQAGVDYEQYF.

The V call is TRBV4-1, the J call TRBJ1-5; D ambiguous. The CDR3 sequence is 14 residues long. Trimming left V 0 bases short and J 5 bases short, with 8 bases between. Germline V gene data show CDR1 as MGHRA and CDR2 as YSYEKL. The CDR3 reads CASSQDFLDQPQHF. For the CDR3, the DNA is TGCGCCAGCAGCCAAGACTTCCTAGATCAGCCCCAGCATTTT.

This clone showed up just a few times. The chain links TRBV6-5 to TRBJ2-5, with 10 bases matching TRBD1. CDR3 size: 16 residues. Germline lookup yields CDR1 MNHEY and CDR2 SVGAGI. V was pared by 2 bases and J by 4 bases, with 7 bases of the junction left unmatched. DNA of the CDR3: TGTGCCAGCAGTTACAGTGGTCGGACAGGGGGAGAGACCCAGTACTTC. It codes for CASSYSGRTGGETQYF.

The V call is TRBV14, the J call TRBJ1-3; D not resolved. Between the trimmed V and J ends, which lost 3 bases and 0 bases, there was a span of 21 bases. The germline CDR1 and CDR2 sequences are SGHDN and FVKESK. This CDR3 contains 19 residues. CDR3 bases: TGTGCCAGCAGCCATTCGTCGGTCTCAAAGCGCCTCTCTGGAAACACCATATATTTT. The encoded protein is CASSHSSVSKRLSGNTIYF.

The genes are TRBV7-8 and TRBJ2-7; the D is unclear. Between the trimmed V and J ends, which lost 10 bases and 3 bases, there was a span of 22 bases. Germline-derived CDR1 and CDR2 are SGHVS and FQNEAQ. The CDR3 sequence is 15 residues long. The CDR3 nucleotides are TGTGCCACCTCTTCCCGGATGAGGAAAGTCTACGAGCAGTACTTC. Its protein is CATSSRMRKVYEQYF.

This sequence joins TRBV7-6 and TRBJ1-1; 10 positions match TRBD1. This CDR3 region has 15 residues. J was trimmed by 1 base and V by 5 bases; bases with no gene match: 4. Germline V gives CDR1 SGHVS, CDR2 FNYEAQ. This chain's CDR3 is CASSAGQGGNTEAFF. The CDR3 DNA follows: TGTGCCAGCAGCGCCGGACAGGGGGGGAACACTGAAGCTTTCTTT.

The V and J genes are TRBV12-5 and TRBJ1-1, with no clear D. CDR3 length: 13 residues. Looked up from germline, CDR1 is LGHNT and CDR2 is FRNRAP. Trimming removed 1 base at V and 7 bases at J, with 10 bases between. In nucleotides, the CDR3 is TGTGCTAGTGGTTTGGGCGTGAGATTTGAAGCTTTCTTT. Its protein product is CASGLGVRFEAFF.

The V gene is TRBV7-8, the J gene TRBJ2-5; TRBD2 matches 9 bases. The CDR3 totals 15 residues. After removal of 3 bases from V and 2 bases from J, the junction contained 4 bases not matched to a gene. Germline CDR1 and CDR2: SGHVS and FQNEAQ. The CDR3 protein is CASSFPSGEQETQYF. In nucleotides, the CDR3 is TGTGCCAGCAGCTTTCCTAGCGGGGAGCAAGAGACCCAGTACTTC.

This clone has only one observation. This chain uses TRBV6-4 with TRBJ2-3; 11 bases align to TRBD2. This CDR3 spans 17 amino acids. The germline V gene has CDR1 MRHNA and CDR2 SNTAGT. The junction had 5 bases not matched to a gene; V was cut back by 0 bases and J by 3 bases. CDR3 amino acids: CASSDSIAGGPTDTQYF. The DNA for the CDR3 is TGTGCCAGCAGTGACTCTATAGCGGGAGGGCCGACAGATACGCAGTATTTT.

V gene TRBV7-6 combines with J gene TRBJ2-3; TRBD2 matches 8 bases. CDR1 is SGHVS and CDR2 is FNYEAQ in the germline V gene. V shed 3 bases, J shed 11 bases, and the junction held 13 bases outside the gene matches. The CDR3 covers 15 residues. In DNA form, the CDR3 reads TGTGCCAGCAGCTTGACGACGGGAGGGGCCCGTGGGCAGTATTTT. Its translation is CASSLTTGGARGQYF.

This chain joins TRBV18 and TRBJ1-5; D unclear. With 3 bases removed from V and 2 bases from J, the gap between germline ends came to 17 bases. The CDR3 totals 17 residues. The germline V gene has CDR1 KGHSH and CDR2 LQKENI. CDR3 DNA: TGTGCCAGCTCACCCTCAACCGGGTCAGCGGGCAATCAGCCCCAGCATTTT. Encoded protein: CASSPSTGSAGNQPQHF.

The V and J genes are TRBV5-4 and TRBJ2-3; the D gene is possibly TRBD2 (5 bases). The CDR3 extends over 17 amino acids. CDR1 SGHNT and CDR2 YYREEE come from the germline V gene (reference sequence). Trimming left V 0 bases short and J 0 bases short, with 14 bases between. CDR3 protein: CASSLGEKRASTDTQYF. CDR3 nucleotide sequence: TGTGCCAGCAGCTTGGGGGAGAAACGGGCAAGCACAGATACGCAGTATTTT.

V gene TRBV27 combines with J gene TRBJ2-5, with 7 bases aligning to TRBD1. Trimming at V came to 1 base and at J to 2 bases, leaving 13 bases not matched to a gene. Germline assignment: CDR1 MNHEY and CDR2 SMNVEV (reference sequence). This CDR3 spans 18 amino acids. The CDR3 nucleotides are TGTGCCAGCAGTTTATTGTACGTGAACAGGGGCGGACAAGAGACCCAGTACTTC. Protein: CASSLLYVNRGGQETQYF.

The rearrangement links TRBV7-2 to TRBJ2-5, with D maybe TRBD2 (5 bases). The V gene lost 5 bases and the J gene lost 4 bases, with 11 bases spanning the gap. In germline, CDR1 is SGHTA, CDR2 FQGNSA. This CDR3 has 13 amino acids. The CDR3 sequence is CASSPDSSETQYF. The CDR3 DNA sequence: TGTGCCAGCAGCCCGGACTCATCAGAGACCCAGTACTTC.

This chain joins TRBV28 and TRBJ1-1; D is uncertain. V was clipped by 1 base and J by 7 bases, with 7 bases between them. There are 12 residues in the CDR3. Germline V gene lookup returns CDR1 MDHEN and CDR2 SYDVKM. The CDR3 region is CASSLLEFEAFF. In nucleotides, the CDR3 is TGTGCCAGCAGTTTATTAGAATTTGAAGCTTTCTTT.

This clone appeared a single time. The chain has TRBV7-6 and TRBJ2-7; D possibly corresponds to TRBD1 (5 bases). The CDR3 sequence is 13 residues long. V was trimmed by 5 bases and J by 7 bases, leaving 15 bases between them. The germline gives CDR1 SGHVS, CDR2 FNYEAQ. The CDR3 DNA sequence: TGTGCCAGCAGCCCCGGTTCTAAGGGGGAGCAGTACTTC. Protein sequence: CASSPGSKGEQYF.